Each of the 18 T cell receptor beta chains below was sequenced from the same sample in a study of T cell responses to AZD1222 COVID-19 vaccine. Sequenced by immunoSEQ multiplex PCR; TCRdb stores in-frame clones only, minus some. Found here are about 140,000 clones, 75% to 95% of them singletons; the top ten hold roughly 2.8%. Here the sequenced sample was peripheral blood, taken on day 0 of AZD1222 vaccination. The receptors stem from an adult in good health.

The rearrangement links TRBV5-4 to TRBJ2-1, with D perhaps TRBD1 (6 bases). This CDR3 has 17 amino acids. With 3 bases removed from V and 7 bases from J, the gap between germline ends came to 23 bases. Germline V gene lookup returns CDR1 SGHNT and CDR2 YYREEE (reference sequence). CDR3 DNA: TGTGCCAGCAGCTCCTTAACAGGGATTTTGGGCAGAAATGAGCAGTTCTTC. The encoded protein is CASSSLTGILGRNEQFF.

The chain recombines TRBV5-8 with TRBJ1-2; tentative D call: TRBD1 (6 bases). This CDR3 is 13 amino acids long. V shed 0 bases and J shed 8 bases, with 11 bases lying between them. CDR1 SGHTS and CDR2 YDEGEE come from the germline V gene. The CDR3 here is CASSLAVGAGYTF. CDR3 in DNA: TGTGCCAGCAGCTTGGCCGTGGGGGCCGGCTACACCTTC.

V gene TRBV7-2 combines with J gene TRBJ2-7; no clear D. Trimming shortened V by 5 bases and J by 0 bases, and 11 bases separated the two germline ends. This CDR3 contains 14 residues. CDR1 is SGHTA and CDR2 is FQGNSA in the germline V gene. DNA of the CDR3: TGTGCCAGCAGCGCCGACTGGTCCTCCTACGAGCAGTACTTC. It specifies CASSADWSSYEQYF.

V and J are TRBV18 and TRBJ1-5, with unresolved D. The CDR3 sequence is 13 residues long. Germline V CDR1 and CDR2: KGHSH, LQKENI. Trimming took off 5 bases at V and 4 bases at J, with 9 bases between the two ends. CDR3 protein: CASSARNNQPQHF. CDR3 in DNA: TGTGCCAGCTCAGCACGAAATAATCAGCCCCAGCATTTT.

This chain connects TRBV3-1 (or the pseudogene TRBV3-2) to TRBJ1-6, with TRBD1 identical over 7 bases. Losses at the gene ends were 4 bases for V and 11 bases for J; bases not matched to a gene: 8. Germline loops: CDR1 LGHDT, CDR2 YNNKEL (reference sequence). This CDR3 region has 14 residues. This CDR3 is CASSPWTGITPLHF. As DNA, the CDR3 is TGTGCCAGCAGCCCCTGGACAGGTATCACACCCCTCCACTTT.

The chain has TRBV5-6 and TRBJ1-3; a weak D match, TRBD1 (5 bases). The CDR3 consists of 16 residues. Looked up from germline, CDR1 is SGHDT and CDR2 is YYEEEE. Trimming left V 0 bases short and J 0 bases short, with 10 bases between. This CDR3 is CASSLGGPHSGNTIYF. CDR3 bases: TGTGCCAGCAGCTTGGGGGGACCGCACTCTGGAAACACCATATATTTT.

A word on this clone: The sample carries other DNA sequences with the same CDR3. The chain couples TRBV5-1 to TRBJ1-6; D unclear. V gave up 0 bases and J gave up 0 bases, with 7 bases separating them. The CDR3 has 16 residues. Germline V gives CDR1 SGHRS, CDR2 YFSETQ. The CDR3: CASSLAGSSYNSPLHF. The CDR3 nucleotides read TGCGCCAGCAGCTTGGCCGGGAGCTCCTATAATTCACCCCTCCACTTT.

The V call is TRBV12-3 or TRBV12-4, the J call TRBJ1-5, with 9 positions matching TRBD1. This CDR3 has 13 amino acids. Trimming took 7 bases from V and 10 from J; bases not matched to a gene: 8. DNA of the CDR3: TGTGCCAGCATTCTAGGACAGGGGCACCCCCAGCATTTT. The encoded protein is CASILGQGHPQHF.

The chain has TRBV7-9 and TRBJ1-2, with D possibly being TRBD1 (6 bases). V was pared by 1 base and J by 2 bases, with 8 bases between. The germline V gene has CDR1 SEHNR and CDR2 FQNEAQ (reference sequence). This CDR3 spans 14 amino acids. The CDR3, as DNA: TGTGCCAGCAGCTTAGACGGGACAAACTATGGCTACACCTTC. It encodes CASSLDGTNYGYTF.

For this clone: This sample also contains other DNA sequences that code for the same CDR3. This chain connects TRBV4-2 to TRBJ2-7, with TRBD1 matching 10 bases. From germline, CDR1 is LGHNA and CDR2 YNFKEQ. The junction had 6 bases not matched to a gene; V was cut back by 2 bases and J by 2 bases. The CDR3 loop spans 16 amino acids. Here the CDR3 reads CASSQQSGTGAYEQYF. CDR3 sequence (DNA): TGTGCCAGCAGCCAACAGTCTGGGACAGGGGCCTACGAGCAGTACTTC.

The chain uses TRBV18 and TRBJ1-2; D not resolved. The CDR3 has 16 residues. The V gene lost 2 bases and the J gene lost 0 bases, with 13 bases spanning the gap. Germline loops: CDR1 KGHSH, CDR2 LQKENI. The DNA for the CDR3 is TGTGCCAGCTCACCAGTGTTTGGAGGTACTAACTATGGCTACACCTTC. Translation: CASSPVFGGTNYGYTF.

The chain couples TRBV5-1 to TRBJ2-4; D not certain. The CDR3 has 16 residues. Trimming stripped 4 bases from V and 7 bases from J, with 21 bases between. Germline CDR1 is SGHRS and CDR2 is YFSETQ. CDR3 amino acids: CASSDVGLSIGNIQYF. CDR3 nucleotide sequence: TGCGCCAGCAGCGACGTGGGCCTCTCAATCGGGAACATTCAGTACTTC.

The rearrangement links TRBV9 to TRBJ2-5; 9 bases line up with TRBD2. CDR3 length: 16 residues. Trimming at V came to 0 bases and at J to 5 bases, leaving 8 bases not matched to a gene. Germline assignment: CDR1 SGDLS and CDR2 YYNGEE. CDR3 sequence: CASSVEGSGGFETQYF. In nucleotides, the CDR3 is TGTGCCAGCAGCGTAGAGGGTAGCGGGGGCTTCGAGACCCAGTACTTC.

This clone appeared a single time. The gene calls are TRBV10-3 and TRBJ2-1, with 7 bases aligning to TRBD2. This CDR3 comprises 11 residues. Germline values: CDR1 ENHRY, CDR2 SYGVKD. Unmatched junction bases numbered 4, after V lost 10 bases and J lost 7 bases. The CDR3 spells CATSGTNEQFF. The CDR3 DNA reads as TGTGCCACCAGCGGGACGAATGAGCAGTTCTTC.

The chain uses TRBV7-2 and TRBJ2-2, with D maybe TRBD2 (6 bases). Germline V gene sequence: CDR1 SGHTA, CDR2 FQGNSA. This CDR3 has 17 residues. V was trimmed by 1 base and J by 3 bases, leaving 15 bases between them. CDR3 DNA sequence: TGTGCCAGCAGCTTAGGGTACCGGGACTCTTACACCGGGGAGCTGTTTTTT. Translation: CASSLGYRDSYTGELFF.

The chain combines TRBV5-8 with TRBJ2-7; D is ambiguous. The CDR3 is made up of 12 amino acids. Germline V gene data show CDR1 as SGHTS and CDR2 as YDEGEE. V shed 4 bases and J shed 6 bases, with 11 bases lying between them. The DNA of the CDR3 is TGTGCCAGCAGCCCCGGTGAGGTCGAGCAGTACTTC. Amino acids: CASSPGEVEQYF.

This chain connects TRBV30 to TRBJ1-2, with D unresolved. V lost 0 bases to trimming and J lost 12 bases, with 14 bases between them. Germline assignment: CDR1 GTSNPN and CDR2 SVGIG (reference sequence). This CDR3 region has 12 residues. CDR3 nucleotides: TGTGCCTGGAGTGTTTTTTCCGGGCTAAACACCTTC. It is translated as CAWSVFSGLNTF.

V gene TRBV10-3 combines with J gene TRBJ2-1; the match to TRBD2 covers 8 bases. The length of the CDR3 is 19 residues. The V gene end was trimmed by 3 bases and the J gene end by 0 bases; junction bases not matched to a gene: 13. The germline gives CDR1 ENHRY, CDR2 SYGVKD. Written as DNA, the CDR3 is TGTGCCATCAGTGACCCTCGGGCGGGAGGCCCCAGCTCCTACAATGAGCAGTTCTTC. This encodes CAISDPRAGGPSSYNEQFF.